One and the same sample provided the 8 T cell receptor beta chains below, sequenced in a study of shared T cell receptors in the human thymus. Sequencing used immunoSEQ multiplex PCR; TCRdb keeps in-frame clones, though not all of them. In the table there are approximately 580,000 clones, around 82% of which are singletons. These data also featured in a second study, about human thymus T cells.

What was sequenced was thymocytes. These receptors came from a boy younger than two with a congenital heart defect.

This sequence joins TRBV7-2 and TRBJ2-7; no clear D. V dropped 5 bases and J dropped 4 bases, with 18 bases sitting between them. The V gene's germline CDR1 is SGHTA and CDR2 FQGNSA. The CDR3 totals 15 residues. CDR3 residues: CASSPLPPSMYEQYF. As DNA, the CDR3 is TGTGCCAGCAGCCCCTTACCCCCTAGTATGTACGAGCAGTACTTC.

This rearrangement joins TRBV4-1 to TRBJ2-7, with TRBD1 matching over 10 bases. CDR1 is MGHRA, CDR2 YSYEKL, per germline. V dropped 0 bases and J dropped 5; count of bases not matched to a gene: 10. This CDR3 is built from 17 residues. CDR3 in DNA: TGCGCCAGCAGCCAAGACCGTCGGGACAGGGGTGACAACGAGCAGTACTTC. Translation: CASSQDRRDRGDNEQYF.

This clone appeared a single time. A read error may account for a junction end that differs from germline. The CDR3, as DNA: TGTGCCTGGAGTCCCCCCTTTCCCGGGAGTTTT. Protein: CAWSPPFPGSF. The chain links TRBV30 to TRBJ2-3; possible D gene TRBD2, 6 bases. Germline V CDR1 and CDR2: GTSNPN, SVGIG (reference sequence). The CDR3 spans 11 residues.

This clone was picked up a small number of times. The chain recombines TRBV19 with TRBJ1-4; D remains ambiguous. CDR3 length: 15 amino acids. Between the trimmed V and J ends, which lost 4 bases and 0 bases, there was a span of 9 bases. Germline-derived CDR1 and CDR2 are LNHDA and SQIVND (reference sequence). In nucleotides, the CDR3 is TGTGCCAGTAGTACGAACAGTTCAACTAATGAAAAACTGTTTTTT. Protein sequence: CASSTNSSTNEKLFF.

The V call is TRBV4-3, the J call TRBJ2-1; 13 bases are shared with TRBD2. In germline, CDR1 is LGHNA, CDR2 YSLEER. This CDR3 has 16 amino acids. Germline trimming cut 3 bases from V and 10 bases from J; bases unmatched to any gene: 9. CDR3 sequence (DNA): TGCGCCAGCAGCCACGGACTAGCGGGAGCTTCCGGGGAGCAGTTCTTC. It specifies CASSHGLAGASGEQFF.

This chain joins TRBV7-8 and TRBJ2-7; the D gene is possibly TRBD2 (7 bases). The CDR3 totals 16 residues. Germline loops: CDR1 SGHVS, CDR2 FQNEAQ. Trimming took 1 base from V and 5 from J, leaving 18 bases between them. The CDR3 nucleotides read TGTGCCAGCAGCTTAGTGGGGGGGCCGTTCCCCCACGAGCAGTACTTC. This codes for CASSLVGGPFPHEQYF.

The rearrangement links TRBV7-8 to TRBJ1-5, with D possibly matching TRBD1 (5 bases). The length of the CDR3 is 19 residues. Germline V CDR1 and CDR2: SGHVS, FQNEAQ. Trimming removed 5 bases from V and 0 bases from J, with 23 bases in between. The CDR3 bases are TGTGCCAGCAGCGGAAGAGGACACCCGCCCCCTTATAGCAATCAGCCCCAGCATTTT. Encoded protein: CASSGRGHPPPYSNQPQHF.

V and J are TRBV5-1 and TRBJ2-2; 8 nucleotides align to TRBD1. Germline CDR1 and CDR2: SGHRS and YFSETQ. The CDR3 loop spans 15 amino acids. After removal of 4 bases from V and 7 bases from J, the junction contained 9 bases not matched to a gene. This CDR3 is CASSTRTGTVGELFF. The CDR3 region has the DNA TGCGCCAGCAGCACTAGGACAGGGACGGTCGGGGAGCTGTTTTTT.